This T cell receptor (beta chain) was observed in a study of T cells in Graves' hyperthyroidism and ophthalmopathy. Study outcomes and limitations: From stable hyperthyroidism, ophthalmopathy was set apart by a 13 V-J model.

Amplified regions were TCR beta CDR3 sequences from RNA transcripts. TCR CDR3 regions were first amplified by RT-PCR with HTBI primers. TCRdb analysed the multiplex PCR reads with MiXCR anew, one entry per CDR3 protein. Of fewer than 900,000 distinct CDR3 sequences listed, roughly a sixth are singletons. Uncontrolled infection, other autoimmune disease, pregnancy or lactation disqualified patients from enrolment. Sample collection date corresponds to first hyperthyroidism diagnosis, prior to any ophthalmopathy symptoms. About this clonotype itself: The antigen is undetermined.

CDR1 and CDR2 from the germline V gene are ENHRY and SYGVKD. The CDR3 extends over 16 amino acids. V lost 3 bases to trimming and J lost 3 bases; unmatched junction nucleotides: 8. The sample was blood. This chain uses TRBV10-3 with TRBJ2-7; 10 bases are a match to TRBD1. This TCR came from a woman aged 50 to 60 with Graves' hyperthyroidism that later progressed to Graves' ophthalmopathy. The CDR3 DNA reads as TGTGCCATCAGTGAAGGGACAGGGGTTCGGGTCTACGAGCAGTACTTC. As protein: CAISEGTGVRVYEQYF.